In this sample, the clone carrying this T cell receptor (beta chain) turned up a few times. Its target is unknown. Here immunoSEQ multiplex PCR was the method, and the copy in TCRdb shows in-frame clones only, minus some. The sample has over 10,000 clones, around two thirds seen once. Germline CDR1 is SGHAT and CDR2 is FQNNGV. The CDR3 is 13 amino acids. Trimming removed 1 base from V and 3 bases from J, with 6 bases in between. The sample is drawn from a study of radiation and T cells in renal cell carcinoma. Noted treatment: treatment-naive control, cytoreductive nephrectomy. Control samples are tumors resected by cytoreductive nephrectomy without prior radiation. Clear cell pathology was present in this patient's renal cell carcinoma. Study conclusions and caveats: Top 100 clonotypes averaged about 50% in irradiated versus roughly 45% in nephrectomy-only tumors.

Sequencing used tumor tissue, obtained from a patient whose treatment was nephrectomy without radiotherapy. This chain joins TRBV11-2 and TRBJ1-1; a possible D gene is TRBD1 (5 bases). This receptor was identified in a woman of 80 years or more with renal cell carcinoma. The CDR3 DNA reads TGTGCCAGCAGCTTAGTAGGGGACACTGAAGCTTTCTTT. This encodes CASSLVGDTEAFF.